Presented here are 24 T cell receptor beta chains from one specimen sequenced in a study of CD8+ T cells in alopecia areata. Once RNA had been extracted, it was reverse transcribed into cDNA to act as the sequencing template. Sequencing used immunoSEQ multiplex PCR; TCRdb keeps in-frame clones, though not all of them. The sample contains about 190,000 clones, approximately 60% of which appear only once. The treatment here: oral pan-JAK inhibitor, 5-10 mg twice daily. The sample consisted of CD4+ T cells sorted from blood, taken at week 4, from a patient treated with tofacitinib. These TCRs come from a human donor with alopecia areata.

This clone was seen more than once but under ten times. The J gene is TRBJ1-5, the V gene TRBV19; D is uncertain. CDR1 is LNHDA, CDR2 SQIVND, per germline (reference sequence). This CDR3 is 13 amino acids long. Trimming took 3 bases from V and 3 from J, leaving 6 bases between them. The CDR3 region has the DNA TGTGCCAGTAGTATTTCCCTCAATCAGCCCCAGCATTTT. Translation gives CASSISLNQPQHF.

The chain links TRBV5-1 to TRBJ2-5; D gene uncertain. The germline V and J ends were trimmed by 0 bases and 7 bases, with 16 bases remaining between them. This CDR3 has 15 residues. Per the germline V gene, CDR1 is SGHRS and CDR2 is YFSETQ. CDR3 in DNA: TGCGCCAGCAGCTTGGAGGTAGCAGCAGGAGTGACCCAGTACTTC. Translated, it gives CASSLEVAAGVTQYF.

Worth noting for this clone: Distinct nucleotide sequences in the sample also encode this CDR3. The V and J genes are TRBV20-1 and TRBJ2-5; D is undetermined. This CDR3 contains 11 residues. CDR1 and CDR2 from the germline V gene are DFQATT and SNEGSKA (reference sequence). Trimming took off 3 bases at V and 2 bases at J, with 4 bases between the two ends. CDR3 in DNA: TGCAGTGCTAGGGTACAAGAGACCCAGTACTTC. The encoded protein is CSARVQETQYF.

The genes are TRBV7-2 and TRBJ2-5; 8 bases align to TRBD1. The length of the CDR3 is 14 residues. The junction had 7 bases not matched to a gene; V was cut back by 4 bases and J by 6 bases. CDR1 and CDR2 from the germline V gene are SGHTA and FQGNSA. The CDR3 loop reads CASSSAGGAKTQYF. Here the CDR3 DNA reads TGTGCCAGCAGCTCCGCAGGGGGCGCAAAGACCCAGTACTTC. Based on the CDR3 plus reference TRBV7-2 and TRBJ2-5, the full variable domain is GAGVSQSPSNKVTEKGKDVELRCDPISGHTALYWYRQSLGQGLEFLIYFQGNSAPDKSGLPSDRFSAERTGGSVSTLTIQRTQQEDSAVYLCASSSAGGAKTQYFGPGTRLLVL.

The CDR3 region has the DNA TGCAGCGCCAAGCGGGAGTTGACAGATACGCAGTATTTT. Its translation is CSAKRELTDTQYF. This chain uses TRBV29-1 with TRBJ2-3, with 8 bases matching TRBD2. J gave up 3 bases and V 7 bases, and 6 bases lay outside the gene matches. Germline V lookup: CDR1 SQVTM, CDR2 ANQGSEA. CDR3 length equals 13 residues.

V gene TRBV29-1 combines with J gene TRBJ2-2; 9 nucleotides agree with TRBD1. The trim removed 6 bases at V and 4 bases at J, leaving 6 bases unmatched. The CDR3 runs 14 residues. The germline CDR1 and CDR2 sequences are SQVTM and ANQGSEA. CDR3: CSVRDRAVTGELFF. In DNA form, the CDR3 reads TGCAGCGTCCGGGACAGGGCCGTCACCGGGGAGCTGTTTTTT.

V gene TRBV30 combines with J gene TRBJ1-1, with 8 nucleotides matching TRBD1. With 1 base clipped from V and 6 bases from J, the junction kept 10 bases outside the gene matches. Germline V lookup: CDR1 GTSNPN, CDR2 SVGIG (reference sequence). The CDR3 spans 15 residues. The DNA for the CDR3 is TGTGCCTGGAGTGGGTACAGGGGGGAAGGACCTGAAGCTTTCTTT. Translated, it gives CAWSGYRGEGPEAFF.

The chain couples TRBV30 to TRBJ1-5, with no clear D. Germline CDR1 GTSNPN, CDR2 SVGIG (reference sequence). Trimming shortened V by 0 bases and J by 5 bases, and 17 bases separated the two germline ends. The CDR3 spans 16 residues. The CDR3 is CAWSVGPPFGYQPQHF. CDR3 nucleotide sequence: TGTGCCTGGAGTGTAGGCCCTCCGTTCGGGTATCAGCCCCAGCATTTT.

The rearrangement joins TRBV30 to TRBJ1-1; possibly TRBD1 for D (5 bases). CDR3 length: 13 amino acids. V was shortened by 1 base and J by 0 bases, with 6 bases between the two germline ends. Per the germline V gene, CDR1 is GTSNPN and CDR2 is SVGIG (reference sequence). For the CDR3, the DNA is TGTGCCTGGAGTGCAGGGATGAACACTGAAGCTTTCTTT. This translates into CAWSAGMNTEAFF.

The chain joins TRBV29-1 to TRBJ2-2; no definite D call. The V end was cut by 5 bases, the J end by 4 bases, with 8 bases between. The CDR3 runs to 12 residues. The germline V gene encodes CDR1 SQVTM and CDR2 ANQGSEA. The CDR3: CSVRRSTGELFF. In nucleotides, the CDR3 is TGCAGCGTTCGCCGTTCCACCGGGGAGCTGTTTTTT.

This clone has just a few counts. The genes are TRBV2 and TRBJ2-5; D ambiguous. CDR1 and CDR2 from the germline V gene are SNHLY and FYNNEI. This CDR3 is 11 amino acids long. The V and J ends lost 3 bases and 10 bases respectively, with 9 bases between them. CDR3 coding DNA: TGTGCCAGCAGTGATAGGCAAATCCAGTACTTC. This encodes CASSDRQIQYF.

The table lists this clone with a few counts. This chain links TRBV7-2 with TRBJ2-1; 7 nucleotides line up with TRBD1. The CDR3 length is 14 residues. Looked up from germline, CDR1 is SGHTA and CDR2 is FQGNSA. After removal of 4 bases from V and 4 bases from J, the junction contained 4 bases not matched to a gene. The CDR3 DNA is TGTGCCAGCAGCTCGGTCAGGGGGTACAATGAGCAGTTCTTC. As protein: CASSSVRGYNEQFF.

The CDR3 sequence is CATSRRGKLFF. CDR3 bases: TGTGCCACCAGCCGGAGGGGCAAGCTGTTTTTT. The V gene is TRBV15, the J gene TRBJ2-2, with D maybe TRBD2 (6 bases). The CDR3 contains 11 residues. Trimming pared 5 bases from V and 12 bases from J, leaving 10 bases between. Germline V gene data show CDR1 as LNHNV and CDR2 as YYDKDF (reference sequence).

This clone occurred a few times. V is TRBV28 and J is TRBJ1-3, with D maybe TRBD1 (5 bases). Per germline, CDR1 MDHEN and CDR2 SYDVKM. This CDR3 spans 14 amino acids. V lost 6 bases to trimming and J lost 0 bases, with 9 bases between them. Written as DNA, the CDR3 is TGTGCCAGCAGGGGACGGCTCTCTGGAAACACCATATATTTT. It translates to CASRGRLSGNTIYF.

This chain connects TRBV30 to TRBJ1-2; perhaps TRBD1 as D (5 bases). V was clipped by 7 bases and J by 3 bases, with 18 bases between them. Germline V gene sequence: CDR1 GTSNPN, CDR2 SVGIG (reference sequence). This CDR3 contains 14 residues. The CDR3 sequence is CAYTRDVGHYGYTF. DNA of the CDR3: TGTGCCTACACTCGGGACGTCGGGCACTATGGCTACACCTTC.

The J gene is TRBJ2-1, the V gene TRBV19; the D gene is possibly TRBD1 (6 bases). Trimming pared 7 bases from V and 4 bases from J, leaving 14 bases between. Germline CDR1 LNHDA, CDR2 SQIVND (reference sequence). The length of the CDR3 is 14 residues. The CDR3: CASTPGQTYNEQFF. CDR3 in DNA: TGTGCCAGTACCCCGGGACAAACGTACAATGAGCAGTTCTTC.

The CDR3 nucleotides are TGTGCCACCAGCAGAGTTGGAAGCGCAGATACGCAGTATTTT. Its protein is CATSRVGSADTQYF. This chain connects TRBV15 to TRBJ2-3; D is undetermined. Trimming cost V 1 base and J 4 bases, with 9 bases left between them. The CDR3 extends over 14 amino acids. Germline CDR1 and CDR2: LNHNV and YYDKDF (reference sequence).

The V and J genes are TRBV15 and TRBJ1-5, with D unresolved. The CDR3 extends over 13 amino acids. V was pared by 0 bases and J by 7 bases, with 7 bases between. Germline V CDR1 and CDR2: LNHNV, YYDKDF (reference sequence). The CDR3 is CATSRDDSQPQHF. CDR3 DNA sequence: TGTGCCACCAGCAGAGATGATTCCCAGCCCCAGCATTTT.

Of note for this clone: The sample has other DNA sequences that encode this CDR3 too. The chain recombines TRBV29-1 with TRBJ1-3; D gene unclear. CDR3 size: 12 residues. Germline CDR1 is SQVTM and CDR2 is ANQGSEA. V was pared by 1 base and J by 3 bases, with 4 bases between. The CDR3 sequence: CSVEGVGNTIYF. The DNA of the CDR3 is TGCAGCGTTGAAGGGGTTGGAAACACCATATATTTT.

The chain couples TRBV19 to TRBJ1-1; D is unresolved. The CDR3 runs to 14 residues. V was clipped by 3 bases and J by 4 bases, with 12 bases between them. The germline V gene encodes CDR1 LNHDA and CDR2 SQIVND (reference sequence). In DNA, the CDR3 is TGTGCCAGTAGTATCCTTGAGGGAGGCACTGAAGCTTTCTTT. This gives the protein CASSILEGGTEAFF.

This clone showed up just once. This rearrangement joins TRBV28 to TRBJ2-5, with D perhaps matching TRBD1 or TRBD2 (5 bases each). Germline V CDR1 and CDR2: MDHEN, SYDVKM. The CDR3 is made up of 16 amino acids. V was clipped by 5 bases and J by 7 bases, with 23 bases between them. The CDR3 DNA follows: TGTGCCAGCAGTCAGGACGGGACGACAAAGAGTGGGACCCAGTACTTC. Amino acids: CASSQDGTTKSGTQYF.

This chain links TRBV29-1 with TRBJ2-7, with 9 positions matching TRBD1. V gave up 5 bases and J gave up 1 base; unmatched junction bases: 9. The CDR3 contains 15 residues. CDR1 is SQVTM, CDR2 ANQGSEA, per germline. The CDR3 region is CSVRAGQGQSYEQYF. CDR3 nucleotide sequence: TGCAGCGTTCGGGCTGGACAGGGGCAGTCCTACGAGCAGTACTTC.

The CDR3 is CASSVAPGGKVTYEQYF. The DNA for the CDR3 is TGCGCCAGCAGTGTCGCCCCGGGGGGTAAGGTAACCTACGAGCAGTACTTC. The gene calls are TRBV10-2 and TRBJ2-7; 7 bases match TRBD2. The CDR3 totals 17 residues. The V gene's germline CDR1 is WSHSY and CDR2 SAAADI. J lost 2 bases, V lost 4 bases, and 14 bases had no gene match.

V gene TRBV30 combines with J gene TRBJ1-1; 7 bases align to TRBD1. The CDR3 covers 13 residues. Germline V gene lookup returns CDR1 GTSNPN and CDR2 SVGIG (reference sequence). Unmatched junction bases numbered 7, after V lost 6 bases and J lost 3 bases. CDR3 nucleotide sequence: TGTGCCTGCCCCCAGGGGGGAGACACTGAAGCTTTCTTT. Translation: CACPQGGDTEAFF.